Following are 32 T cell receptor beta chains from one sample sequenced in a study of Ad26.COV2.S vaccination and SARS-CoV-2 variants. Treatment indicated: about 20 received Ad26.COV2.S at low or high dose, single or two shots; several received placebo; per-sample allocation not given. Specimen acquisition occurred on day 63 following the initial vaccine or placebo injection. Some clones are missing from TCRdb's copy, which holds only in-frame ones; the method was immunoSEQ multiplex PCR. The sample contains some 480,000 clones, around 90% of which appear only once. The sample was peripheral blood, taken in a trial of Ad26.COV2.S vaccine versus placebo. These receptors all stem from a person between 18 and 65 years old who received the Ad26.COV2.S COVID-19 vaccine or a placebo.

The J gene is TRBJ2-1, the V gene TRBV24-1; maybe TRBD2 (6 bases). This CDR3 has 16 amino acids. V shed 1 base and J shed 8 bases, with 17 bases lying between them. Germline V CDR1 and CDR2: KGHDR, SFDVKD. CDR3 bases: TGTGCCACCAGTGATTTAGGAGGGAGAGGCGGCTATGAGCAGTTCTTC. It yields the protein CATSDLGGRGGYEQFF.

The chain carries TRBV19 and TRBJ2-7, with TRBD2 as a possible D gene (5 bases). The CDR3 runs 14 residues. V lost 8 bases to trimming and J lost 6 bases, with 20 bases between them. CDR1 is LNHDA and CDR2 is SQIVND in the germline V gene (reference sequence). CDR3 loop: CASRRTSQNPEQYF. CDR3 nucleotide sequence: TGTGCCAGTCGACGGACTTCACAAAACCCCGAGCAGTACTTC.

This sequence joins TRBV9 and TRBJ2-5; D gene ambiguous. The germline CDR1 and CDR2 sequences are SGDLS and YYNGEE. Trimming removed 0 bases from V and 1 base from J, with 7 bases in between. The CDR3 has 14 residues. Written as DNA, the CDR3 is TGTGCCAGCAGCGTAGGATCGGGCCAAGAGACCCAGTACTTC. Protein sequence: CASSVGSGQETQYF.

The CDR3: CASSLMRPSTDTQYF. The CDR3 region has the DNA TGTGCCAGCAGTTTAATGCGCCCTAGCACAGATACGCAGTATTTT. The V and J genes are TRBV27 and TRBJ2-3; D uncertain. The CDR3 contains 15 residues. Trimming took 2 bases from V and 0 from J, leaving 9 bases between them. From germline, CDR1 is MNHEY and CDR2 SMNVEV (reference sequence).

The chain couples TRBV2 to TRBJ2-3; 12 bases line up with TRBD2. Per germline, CDR1 SNHLY and CDR2 FYNNEI. J lost 1 base, V lost 6 bases, and 5 bases had no gene match. The CDR3 sequence is 16 residues long. The CDR3 sequence is CASRSGLAGRTDTQYF. The CDR3 DNA follows: TGTGCCAGCAGGTCTGGACTAGCGGGACGCACAGATACGCAGTATTTT.

V gene TRBV30 combines with J gene TRBJ2-7, with TRBD1 as a possible D gene (6 bases). V gave up 0 bases and J gave up 0 bases, with 9 bases separating them. There are 14 residues in the CDR3. Germline-derived CDR1 and CDR2 are GTSNPN and SVGIG (reference sequence). CDR3 residues: CAWSVQGSSYEQYF. CDR3 DNA: TGTGCCTGGAGTGTACAGGGCAGCTCCTACGAGCAGTACTTC.

Worth noting for this clone: A much larger clone lies a single base off, so this may be a read error. Additional DNA sequences in this sample encode the identical CDR3. The rearrangement links TRBV6-2 or TRBV6-3 to TRBJ2-7; D gene unclear. The germline V gene encodes CDR1 MNHEY and CDR2 SVGEGT. This CDR3 comprises 11 residues. The CDR3 sequence: CASSHSYEQYF. CDR3 in DNA: TGTGCCAGCAGTCACTCCTACGAGCAGTACTTC.

This chain links TRBV4-2 with TRBJ2-7; 8 bases are shared with TRBD1. With 2 bases clipped from V and 1 base from J, the junction kept 4 bases outside the gene matches. CDR1 and CDR2 (germline): LGHNA, YNFKEQ. The CDR3 runs to 15 residues. The CDR3 spells CASSQPGTGSYEQYF. CDR3 coding DNA: TGTGCCAGCAGCCAACCAGGGACAGGTTCCTACGAGCAGTACTTC.

The chain has TRBV28 and TRBJ1-2; no reliable D call. This CDR3 is 12 amino acids long. V lost 6 bases, J lost 2 bases, and 7 bases lay in between. From germline, CDR1 is MDHEN and CDR2 SYDVKM. The CDR3 sequence is CASSWLNYGYTF. CDR3 nucleotide sequence: TGTGCCAGCAGCTGGTTAAACTATGGCTACACCTTC.

V and J are TRBV16 and TRBJ2-5, with D perhaps matching TRBD2 (5 bases). The V gene lost 3 bases and the J gene lost 1 base, with 6 bases spanning the gap. Germline V CDR1 and CDR2: KGHSY, FQNENV. This CDR3 region has 13 residues. CDR3 amino acids: CASSHGLQETQYF. The CDR3 DNA reads as TGTGCCAGCAGCCACGGACTCCAAGAGACCCAGTACTTC.

This chain joins TRBV10-1 and TRBJ2-4; 7 bases align to TRBD1. From germline, CDR1 is WNHNN and CDR2 SYGVQD (reference sequence). This CDR3 has 15 amino acids. V gave up 3 bases and J gave up 3 bases; unmatched junction bases: 5. CDR3 loop: CASSDYRGIKNIQYF. In DNA, the CDR3 is TGCGCCAGCAGTGATTACAGGGGAATCAAAAACATTCAGTACTTC.

V is TRBV7-8 and J is TRBJ2-7; 9 bases line up with TRBD2. This CDR3 contains 14 residues. V was clipped by 3 bases and J by 7 bases; unmatched bases: 7. Germline CDR1 SGHVS, CDR2 FQNEAQ. CDR3 bases: TGTGCCAGCAGCTTCAGCGGGAGGACGAGAGAGCAGTACTTC. Translated, it gives CASSFSGRTREQYF.

The chain combines TRBV7-3 with TRBJ2-5; TRBD2 aligns across 9 bases. The CDR3 has 14 residues. The germline gives CDR1 SGHTA, CDR2 FQGTGA. Trimming cost V 5 bases and J 5 bases; bases outside gene matches: 6. In nucleotides, the CDR3 is TGTGCCAGCAGCAGCGCGGGAGGGTTCGAGACCCAGTACTTC. The encoded protein is CASSSAGGFETQYF.

The rearrangement uses TRBV6-2 or TRBV6-3 and TRBJ1-5; D perhaps matches TRBD1 (6 bases). V gave up 5 bases and J gave up 7 bases, with 9 bases separating them. The length of the CDR3 is 12 residues. The germline gives CDR1 MNHEY, CDR2 SVGEGT. CDR3: CASSRQGQPQHF. Written as DNA, the CDR3 is TGTGCCAGCAGTCGCCAGGGGCAGCCCCAGCATTTT.

V gene TRBV5-4 combines with J gene TRBJ2-2, with TRBD1 as a possible D gene (6 bases). The CDR3 loop spans 19 amino acids. CDR1 is SGHNT and CDR2 is YYREEE in the germline V gene (reference sequence). The V end was cut by 0 bases, the J end by 5 bases, with 23 bases between. CDR3 region: CASSLERDRRSGRTGELFF. The CDR3 DNA is TGTGCCAGCAGCTTGGAACGCGACAGGAGAAGCGGAAGGACCGGGGAGCTGTTTTTT.

This clone appeared once. The chain links TRBV9 to TRBJ1-1; D is possibly TRBD1 (5 bases). The CDR3 loop spans 13 amino acids. Germline CDR1 SGDLS, CDR2 YYNGEE. The V end was cut by 0 bases, the J end by 6 bases, with 9 bases between. The CDR3 DNA sequence: TGTGCCAGCAGCGTAGCTACGGGGGCTGAAGCTTTCTTT. Protein sequence: CASSVATGAEAFF.

The chain couples TRBV7-9 to TRBJ2-7; D uncertain. Trimming left V 1 base short and J 3 bases short, with 7 bases between. CDR3 length: 13 residues. The V gene's germline CDR1 is SEHNR and CDR2 FQNEAQ (reference sequence). The CDR3 reads CASSLDLGYEQYF. CDR3 nucleotide sequence: TGTGCCAGCAGCTTAGACCTGGGCTACGAGCAGTACTTC. Combining the CDR3 with reference TRBV7-9 and TRBJ2-7 gives the whole variable domain DTGVSQNPRHKITKRGQNVTFRCDPISEHNRLYWYRQTLGQGPEFLTYFQNEAQLEKSRLLSDRFSAERPKGSFSTLEIQRTEQGDSAMYLCASSLDLGYEQYFGPGTRLTVT.

The rearrangement links TRBV7-2 to TRBJ1-1, with D perhaps matching TRBD1 (5 bases). V lost 3 bases and J 1 base, leaving 12 bases between the germline ends. The germline CDR1 and CDR2 sequences are SGHTA and FQGNSA. The CDR3 totals 15 residues. The CDR3 DNA sequence: TGTGCCAGCAGCTTCTTGGGGGGAACGAACACTGAAGCTTTCTTT. As protein: CASSFLGGTNTEAFF.

The count of this clone is one. This chain uses TRBV6-1 with TRBJ2-2, with TRBD2 identical over 11 bases. After removal of 4 bases from V and 4 bases from J, the junction contained 5 bases not matched to a gene. The CDR3 is 16 amino acids. The germline V gene encodes CDR1 MNHNS and CDR2 SASEGT. CDR3 amino acids: CASSGRSGRVTGELFF. CDR3 bases: TGTGCCAGCAGTGGGCGTAGCGGGAGGGTCACCGGGGAGCTGTTTTTT.

J is TRBJ2-5 and V is TRBV6-6, with TRBD2 matching 13 bases. The trim removed 5 bases at V and 1 base at J, leaving 4 bases unmatched. The germline V gene has CDR1 MNHNY and CDR2 SVGAGI (reference sequence). The CDR3 spans 16 residues. The CDR3 reads CASSMGLAGTQETQYF. The DNA of the CDR3 is TGTGCCAGCAGTATGGGACTAGCGGGAACCCAAGAGACCCAGTACTTC.

The genes are TRBV4-1 and TRBJ1-3; D is ambiguous. V lost 2 bases, J lost 0 bases, and 17 bases lay in between. The CDR3 spans 18 residues. From germline, CDR1 is MGHRA and CDR2 YSYEKL. CDR3 protein: CASSQYPVTASSGNTIYF. The CDR3 region has the DNA TGCGCCAGCAGCCAATACCCAGTAACCGCGAGCTCTGGAAACACCATATATTTT.

This clone is a singleton in its sample. The chain is built from TRBV28 and TRBJ1-1; D is unresolved. Germline V gene sequence: CDR1 MDHEN, CDR2 SYDVKM. This CDR3 region has 14 residues. With 4 bases removed from V and 1 base from J, the gap between germline ends came to 10 bases. The CDR3 region is CASSYGSWNTEAFF. The CDR3 DNA sequence: TGTGCCAGCAGTTATGGCAGCTGGAACACTGAAGCTTTCTTT.

This clone has more than one count but fewer than ten. The chain joins TRBV7-9 to TRBJ1-4; TRBD1 aligns across 7 bases. The junction had 7 bases not matched to a gene; V was cut back by 3 bases and J by 3 bases. This CDR3 has 16 residues. Germline V gives CDR1 SEHNR, CDR2 FQNEAQ (reference sequence). The CDR3 nucleotides are TGTGCCAGCAGCTTCGGGTCGGGACAGTCTAATGAAAAACTGTTTTTT. Its protein is CASSFGSGQSNEKLFF.

The rearrangement uses TRBV7-9 and TRBJ1-6; maybe TRBD1 (6 bases). The V gene lost 0 bases and the J gene lost 9 bases, with 15 bases spanning the gap. The V gene's germline CDR1 is SEHNR and CDR2 FQNEAQ (reference sequence). This CDR3 is 16 amino acids long. The chain's CDR3 is CASSLAGGGYASPLHF. CDR3 DNA: TGTGCCAGCAGCTTAGCCGGAGGGGGGTACGCTTCACCCCTCCACTTT.

The V and J genes are TRBV4-2 and TRBJ2-2; the match to TRBD1 covers 7 bases. CDR3 size: 14 residues. Germline CDR1 LGHNA, CDR2 YNFKEQ. V lost 3 bases, J lost 6 bases, and 4 bases stayed unmatched. The DNA of the CDR3 is TGTGCCAGCAGCCAGGATCAGGGGGCCGGGGAGCTGTTTTTT. It translates to CASSQDQGAGELFF.

To note about this clone: Other DNA sequences in this specimen translate into the identical CDR3. The chain joins TRBV19 to TRBJ1-2; 8 positions agree with TRBD1. The junction had 4 bases not matched to a gene; V was cut back by 6 bases and J by 4 bases. From germline, CDR1 is LNHDA and CDR2 SQIVND (reference sequence). The CDR3 sequence is 13 residues long. The CDR3 DNA is TGTGCCAGTAGCCCAACAGGGGGCTATGGCTACACCTTC. As protein: CASSPTGGYGYTF.

The chain couples TRBV7-2 to TRBJ2-5, with 11 bases that match TRBD1. The V gene's germline CDR1 is SGHTA and CDR2 FQGNSA. J gave up 5 bases and V 5 bases, and 7 bases lay outside the gene matches. This CDR3 comprises 15 residues. The DNA of the CDR3 is TGTGCCAGCAGCCCCGGACAGGGGGCAGGGGAGACCCAGTACTTC. This sequence encodes CASSPGQGAGETQYF.

The rearrangement links TRBV15 to TRBJ1-1; D gene unclear. This CDR3 contains 15 residues. Germline CDR1 and CDR2: LNHNV and YYDKDF (reference sequence). Between the trimmed V and J ends, which lost 0 bases and 1 base, there was a span of 9 bases. CDR3 loop: CATSRDQWGNTEAFF. The CDR3 nucleotides are TGTGCCACCAGCAGAGATCAATGGGGGAACACTGAAGCTTTCTTT.

The J gene is TRBJ1-2, the V gene TRBV28; D is uncertain. There are 9 residues in the CDR3. V was pared by 11 bases and J by 5 bases, with 6 bases between. In germline, CDR1 is MDHEN, CDR2 SYDVKM. CDR3 nucleotide sequence: TGTGCCCGAATTTATGGCTACACCTTC. Its protein is CARIYGYTF.

The J gene is TRBJ1-5, the V gene TRBV27, with D unclear. The V gene's germline CDR1 is MNHEY and CDR2 SMNVEV (reference sequence). Trimming removed 4 bases from V and 0 bases from J, with 4 bases in between. CDR3 length equals 13 residues. The CDR3 region has the DNA TGTGCCAGCAGTTACCATAGCAATCAGCCCCAGCATTTT. Its protein product is CASSYHSNQPQHF.

This chain connects TRBV20-1 to TRBJ2-7; D possibly corresponds to TRBD2 (5 bases). Trimming stripped 3 bases from V and 0 bases from J, with 9 bases between. Germline CDR1 is DFQATT and CDR2 is SNEGSKA (reference sequence). The CDR3 sequence is 13 residues long. CDR3 region: CSASVGSSYEQYF. Written as DNA, the CDR3 is TGCAGTGCTAGTGTGGGGAGCTCCTACGAGCAGTACTTC.

The rearrangement uses TRBV11-2 and TRBJ1-2, with a tentative D call TRBD1 (5 bases). Germline V gene sequence: CDR1 SGHAT, CDR2 FQNNGV. The CDR3 covers 13 residues. V was cut by 4 bases and J by 4 bases, with 10 bases left in between. CDR3: CASSSLDTYGYTF. DNA of the CDR3: TGTGCCAGCAGCTCGCTGGACACCTATGGCTACACCTTC.